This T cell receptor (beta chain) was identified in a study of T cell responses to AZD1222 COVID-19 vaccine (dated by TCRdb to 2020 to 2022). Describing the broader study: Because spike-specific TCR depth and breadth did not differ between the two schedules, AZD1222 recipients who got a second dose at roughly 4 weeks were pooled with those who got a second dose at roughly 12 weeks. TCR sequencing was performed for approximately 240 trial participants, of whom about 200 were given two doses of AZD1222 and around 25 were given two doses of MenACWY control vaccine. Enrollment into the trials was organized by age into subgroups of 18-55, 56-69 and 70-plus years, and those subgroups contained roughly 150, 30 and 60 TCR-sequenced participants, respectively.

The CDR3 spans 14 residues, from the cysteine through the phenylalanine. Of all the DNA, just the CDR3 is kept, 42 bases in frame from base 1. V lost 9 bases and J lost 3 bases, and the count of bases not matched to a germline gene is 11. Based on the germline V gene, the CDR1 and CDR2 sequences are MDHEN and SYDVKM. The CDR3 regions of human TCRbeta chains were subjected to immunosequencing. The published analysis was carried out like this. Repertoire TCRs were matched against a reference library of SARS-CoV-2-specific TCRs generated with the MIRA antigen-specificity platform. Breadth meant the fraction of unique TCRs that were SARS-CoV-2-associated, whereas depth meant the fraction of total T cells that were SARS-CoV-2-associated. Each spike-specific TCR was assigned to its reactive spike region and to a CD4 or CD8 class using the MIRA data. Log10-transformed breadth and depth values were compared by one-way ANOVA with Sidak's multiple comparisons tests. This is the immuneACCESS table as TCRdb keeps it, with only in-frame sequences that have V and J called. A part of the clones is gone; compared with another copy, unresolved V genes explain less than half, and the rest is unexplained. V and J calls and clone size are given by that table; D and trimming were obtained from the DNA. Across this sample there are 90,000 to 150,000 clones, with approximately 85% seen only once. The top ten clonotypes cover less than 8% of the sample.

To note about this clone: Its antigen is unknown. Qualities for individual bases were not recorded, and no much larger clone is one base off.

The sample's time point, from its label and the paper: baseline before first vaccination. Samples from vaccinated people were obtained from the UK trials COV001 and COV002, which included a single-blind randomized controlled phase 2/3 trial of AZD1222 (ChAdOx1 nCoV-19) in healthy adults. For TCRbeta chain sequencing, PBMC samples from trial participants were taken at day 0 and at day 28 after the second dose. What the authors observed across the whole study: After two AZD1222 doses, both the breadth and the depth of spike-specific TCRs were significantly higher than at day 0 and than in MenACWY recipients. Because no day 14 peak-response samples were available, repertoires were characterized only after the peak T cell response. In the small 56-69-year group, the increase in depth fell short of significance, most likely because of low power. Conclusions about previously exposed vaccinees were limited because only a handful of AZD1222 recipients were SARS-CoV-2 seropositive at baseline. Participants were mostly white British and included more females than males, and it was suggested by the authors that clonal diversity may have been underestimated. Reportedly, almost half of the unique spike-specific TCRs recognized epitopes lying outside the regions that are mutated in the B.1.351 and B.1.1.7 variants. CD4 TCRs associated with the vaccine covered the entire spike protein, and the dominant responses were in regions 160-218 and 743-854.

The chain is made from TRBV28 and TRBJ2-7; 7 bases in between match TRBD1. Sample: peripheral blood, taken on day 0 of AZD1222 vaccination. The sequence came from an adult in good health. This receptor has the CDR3 CASRVGQLNYEQYF. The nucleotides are TGTGCCAGTAGAGTGGGACAGCTGAACTACGAGCAGTACTTC.